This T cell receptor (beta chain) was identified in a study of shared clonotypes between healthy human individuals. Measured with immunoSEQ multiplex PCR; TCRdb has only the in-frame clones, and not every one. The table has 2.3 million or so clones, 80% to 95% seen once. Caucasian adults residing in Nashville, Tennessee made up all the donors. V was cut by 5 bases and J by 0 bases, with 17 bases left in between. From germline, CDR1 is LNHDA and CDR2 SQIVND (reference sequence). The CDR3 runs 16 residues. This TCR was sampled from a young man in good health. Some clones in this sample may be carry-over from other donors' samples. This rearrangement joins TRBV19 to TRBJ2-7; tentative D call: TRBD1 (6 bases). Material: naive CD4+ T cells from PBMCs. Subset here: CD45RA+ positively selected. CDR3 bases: TGTGCCAGTAGTGACTGGACAGATTTAACCTCCTACGAGCAGTACTTC. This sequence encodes CASSDWTDLTSYEQYF.